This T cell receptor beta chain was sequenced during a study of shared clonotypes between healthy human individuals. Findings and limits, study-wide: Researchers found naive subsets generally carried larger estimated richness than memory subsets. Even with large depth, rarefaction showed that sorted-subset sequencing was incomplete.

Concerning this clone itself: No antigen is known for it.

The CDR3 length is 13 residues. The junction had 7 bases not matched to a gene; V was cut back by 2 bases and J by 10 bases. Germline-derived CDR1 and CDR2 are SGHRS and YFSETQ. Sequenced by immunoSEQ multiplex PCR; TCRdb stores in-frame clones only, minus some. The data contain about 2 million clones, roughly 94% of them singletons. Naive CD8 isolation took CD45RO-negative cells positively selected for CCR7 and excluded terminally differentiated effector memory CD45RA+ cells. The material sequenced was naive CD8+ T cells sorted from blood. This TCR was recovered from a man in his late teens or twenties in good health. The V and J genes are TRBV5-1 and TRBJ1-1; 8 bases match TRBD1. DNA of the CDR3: TGCGCCAGCAGCTTCGGACAGGGCAGAGGAGCTTTCTTT. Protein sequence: CASSFGQGRGAFF.